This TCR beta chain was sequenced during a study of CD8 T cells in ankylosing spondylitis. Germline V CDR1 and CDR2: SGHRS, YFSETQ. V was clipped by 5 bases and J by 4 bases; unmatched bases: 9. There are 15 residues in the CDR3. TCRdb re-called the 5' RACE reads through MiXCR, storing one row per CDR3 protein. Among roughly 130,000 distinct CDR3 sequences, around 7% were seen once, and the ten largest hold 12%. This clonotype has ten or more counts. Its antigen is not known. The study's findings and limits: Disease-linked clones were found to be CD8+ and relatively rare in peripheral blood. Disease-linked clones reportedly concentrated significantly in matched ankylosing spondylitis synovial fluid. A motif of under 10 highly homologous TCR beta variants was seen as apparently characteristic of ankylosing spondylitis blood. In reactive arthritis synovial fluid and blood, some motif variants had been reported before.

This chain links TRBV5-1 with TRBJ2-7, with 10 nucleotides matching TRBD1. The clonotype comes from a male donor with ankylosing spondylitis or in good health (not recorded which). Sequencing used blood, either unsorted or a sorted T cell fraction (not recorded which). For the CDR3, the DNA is TGCGCCAGCAGTTCCGGGACAGGGGCTGTATACGAGCAGTACTTC. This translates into CASSSGTGAVYEQYF.